This section outlines one T cell receptor beta chain sequence together with its context. Authors' methods: Amplification from reference gene primers served as the basis for estimated nucleated cell counts. Data came from immunoSEQ multiplex PCR; TCRdb stores just in-frame clones and leaves some out. That table furnishes V, J and clone size, whereas the DNA furnished D and trimming. The sample has 30,000 to 45,000 clones; roughly 75% are singletons. The entry originates in a study of blood T cell repertoires in COVID-19. Study-wide context: Samples came from the United States, Italy and Spain, spanning acute and convalescent COVID-19. T cells, B-cell-depleted T cells, or PBMCs provided the cDNA or gDNA that served as material.

Looked up from germline, CDR1 is LNHDA and CDR2 is SQIVND (reference sequence). Trimming took off 3 bases at V and 0 bases at J, with 11 bases between the two ends. This CDR3 comprises 15 residues. This TCR derives from a man between 65 and 80 years old with acute or convalescent COVID-19. The chain recombines TRBV19 with TRBJ1-1; D not resolved. The source material was peripheral blood. CDR3: CASSIRRTMNTEAFF. In DNA form, the CDR3 reads TGTGCCAGTAGTATCAGGCGGACTATGAACACTGAAGCTTTCTTT. The whole variable domain, filled in from reference TRBV19 and TRBJ1-1, reads DGGITQSPKYLFRKEGQNVTLSCEQNLNHDAMYWYRQDPGQGLRLIYYSQIVNDFQKGDIAEGYSVSREKKESFPLTVTSAQKNPTAFYLCASSIRRTMNTEAFFGQGTRLTVV.